The clone carrying this TCR beta chain came up many times. Its antigen is undetermined. This sample is part of a study of T cells after yellow fever vaccination. Study results and limitations: Most clones from primary vaccination resurfaced after the booster (about 95% CD4, around 90% CD8). The secondary response peaked faster, at day 5 versus 15, but was weaker.

The V segment lost 3 bases and the J segment 0 bases; nucleotides outside the gene matches: 15. The V gene's germline CDR1 is DFQATT and CDR2 SNEGSKA (reference sequence). The CDR3 runs 19 residues. One entry per CDR3 protein, called by TCRdb with MiXCR from the 5' RACE reads. The table records 350,000 to 450,000 distinct CDR3 sequences, around 19% of them present only once. The TCR originated in a man aged 18-30 years who received the YFV17D yellow fever vaccine. V gene TRBV20-1 combines with J gene TRBJ2-4; 9 nucleotides agree with TRBD1. The sequencing here drew on PBMCs, taken before the yellow fever booster vaccination. The CDR3 DNA sequence: TGCAGTGCTAGTGTACAGGGGGCCCAGACATCTCTAGCCAAAAACATTCAGTACTTC. This sequence encodes CSASVQGAQTSLAKNIQYF.